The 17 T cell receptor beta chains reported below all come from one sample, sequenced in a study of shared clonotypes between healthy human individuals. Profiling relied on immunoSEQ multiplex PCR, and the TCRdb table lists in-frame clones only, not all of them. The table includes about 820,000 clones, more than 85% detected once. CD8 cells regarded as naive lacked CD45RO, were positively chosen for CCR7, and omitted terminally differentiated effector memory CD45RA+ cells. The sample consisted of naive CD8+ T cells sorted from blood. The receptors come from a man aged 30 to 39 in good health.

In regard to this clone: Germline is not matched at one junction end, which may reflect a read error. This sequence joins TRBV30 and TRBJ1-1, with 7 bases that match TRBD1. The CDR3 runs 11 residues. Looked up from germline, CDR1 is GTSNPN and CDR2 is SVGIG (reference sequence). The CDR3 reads CAWSVPGRDSF. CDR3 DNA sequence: TGTGCCTGGAGCGTCCCCGGCCGGGACAGTTTT.

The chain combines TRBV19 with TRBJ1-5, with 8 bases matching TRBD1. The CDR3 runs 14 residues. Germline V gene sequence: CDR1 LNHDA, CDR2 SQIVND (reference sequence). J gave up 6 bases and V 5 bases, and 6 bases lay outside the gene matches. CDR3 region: CASSGFRGLQPQHF. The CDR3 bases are TGTGCCAGTAGTGGATTCAGGGGGCTTCAGCCCCAGCATTTT.

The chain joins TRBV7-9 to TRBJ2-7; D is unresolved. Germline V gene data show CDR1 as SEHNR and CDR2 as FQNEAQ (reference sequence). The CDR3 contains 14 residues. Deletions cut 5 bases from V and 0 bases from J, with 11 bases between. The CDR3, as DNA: TGTGCCAGCAGCGAGATTACGTCCTCCTACGAGCAGTACTTC. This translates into CASSEITSSYEQYF.

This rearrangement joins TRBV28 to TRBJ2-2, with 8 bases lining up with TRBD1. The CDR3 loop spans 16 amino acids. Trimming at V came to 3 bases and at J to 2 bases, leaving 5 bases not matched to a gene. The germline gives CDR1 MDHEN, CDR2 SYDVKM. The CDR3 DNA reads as TGTGCCAGCAGTTTTAGGACAGGGCACAACACCGGGGAGCTGTTTTTT. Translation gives CASSFRTGHNTGELFF.

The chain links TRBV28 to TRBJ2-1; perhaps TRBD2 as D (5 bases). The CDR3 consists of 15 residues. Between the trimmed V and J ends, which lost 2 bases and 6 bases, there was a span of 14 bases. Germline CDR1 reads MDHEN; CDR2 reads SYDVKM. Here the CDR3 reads CASSLRGSGINEQFF. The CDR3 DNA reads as TGTGCCAGCAGTTTACGAGGGTCTGGTATCAATGAGCAGTTCTTC.

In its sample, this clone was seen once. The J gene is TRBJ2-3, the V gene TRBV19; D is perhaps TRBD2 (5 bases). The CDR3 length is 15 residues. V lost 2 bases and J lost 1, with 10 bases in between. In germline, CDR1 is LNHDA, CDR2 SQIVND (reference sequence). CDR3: CASSILALRTDTQYF. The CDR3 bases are TGTGCCAGTAGTATACTAGCCCTCCGCACAGATACGCAGTATTTT.

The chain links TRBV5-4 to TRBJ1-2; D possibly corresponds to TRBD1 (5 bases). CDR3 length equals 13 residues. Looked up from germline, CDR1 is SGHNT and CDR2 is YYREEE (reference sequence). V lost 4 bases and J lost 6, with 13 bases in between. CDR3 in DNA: TGTGCCAGCAGCGACCGACGGGGCGATGGCTACACCTTC. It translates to CASSDRRGDGYTF.

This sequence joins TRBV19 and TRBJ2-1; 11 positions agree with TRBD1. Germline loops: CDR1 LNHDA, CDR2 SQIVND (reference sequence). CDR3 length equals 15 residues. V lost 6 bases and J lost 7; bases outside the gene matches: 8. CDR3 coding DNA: TGTGCCAGTAGAACCGGACAGGGGGCATGGAATGAGCAGTTCTTC. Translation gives CASRTGQGAWNEQFF. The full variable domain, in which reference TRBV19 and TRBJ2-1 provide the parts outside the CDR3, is DGGITQSPKYLFRKEGQNVTLSCEQNLNHDAMYWYRQDPGQGLRLIYYSQIVNDFQKGDIAEGYSVSREKKESFPLTVTSAQKNPTAFYLCASRTGQGAWNEQFFGPGTRLTVL.

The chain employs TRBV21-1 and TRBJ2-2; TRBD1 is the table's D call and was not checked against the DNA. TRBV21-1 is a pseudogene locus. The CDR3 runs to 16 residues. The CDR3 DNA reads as TGTGCCAGCAGCAAATTTTTAACAGGCAGGACCGGGGAGCTGTTTTTT. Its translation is CASSKFLTGRTGELFF.

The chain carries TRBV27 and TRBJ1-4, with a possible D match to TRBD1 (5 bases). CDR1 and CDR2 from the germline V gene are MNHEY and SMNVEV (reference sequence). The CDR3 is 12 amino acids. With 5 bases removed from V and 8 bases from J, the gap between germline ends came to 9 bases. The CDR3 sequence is CASSPPGEKLFF. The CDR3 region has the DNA TGTGCCAGCAGTCCACCAGGGGAAAAACTGTTTTTT. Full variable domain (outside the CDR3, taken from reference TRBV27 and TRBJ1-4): EAQVTQNPRYLITVTGKKLTVTCSQNMNHEYMSWYRQDPGLGLRQIYYSMNVEVTDKGDVPEGYKVSRKEKRNFPLILESPSPNQTSLYFCASSPPGEKLFFGSGTQLSVL.

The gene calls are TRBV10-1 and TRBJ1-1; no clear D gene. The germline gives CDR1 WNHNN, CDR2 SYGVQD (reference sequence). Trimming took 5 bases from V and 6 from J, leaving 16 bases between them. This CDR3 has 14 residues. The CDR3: CASSPKPTGAEAFF. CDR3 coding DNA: TGCGCCAGCAGTCCGAAGCCCACCGGGGCTGAAGCTTTCTTT.

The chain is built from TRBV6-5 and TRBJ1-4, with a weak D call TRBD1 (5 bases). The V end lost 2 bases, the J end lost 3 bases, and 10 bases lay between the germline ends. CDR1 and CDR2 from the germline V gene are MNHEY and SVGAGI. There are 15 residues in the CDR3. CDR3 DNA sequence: TGTGCCAGCAGTTACAATCAGGGAGCTAATGAAAAACTGTTTTTT. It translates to CASSYNQGANEKLFF.

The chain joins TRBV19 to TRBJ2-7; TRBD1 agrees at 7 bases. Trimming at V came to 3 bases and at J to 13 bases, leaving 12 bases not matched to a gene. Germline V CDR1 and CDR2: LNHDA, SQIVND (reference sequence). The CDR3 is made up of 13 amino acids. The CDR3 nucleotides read TGTGCCAGTAGTATCACCCAAGGGGGCGCCCAATACTTC. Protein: CASSITQGGAQYF.

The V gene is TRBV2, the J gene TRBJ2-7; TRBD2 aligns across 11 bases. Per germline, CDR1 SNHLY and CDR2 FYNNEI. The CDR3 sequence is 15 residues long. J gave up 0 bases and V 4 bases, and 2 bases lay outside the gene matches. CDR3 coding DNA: TGTGCCAGCAGTGCCGGGACTAGCGGCTCCTACGAGCAGTACTTC. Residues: CASSAGTSGSYEQYF.

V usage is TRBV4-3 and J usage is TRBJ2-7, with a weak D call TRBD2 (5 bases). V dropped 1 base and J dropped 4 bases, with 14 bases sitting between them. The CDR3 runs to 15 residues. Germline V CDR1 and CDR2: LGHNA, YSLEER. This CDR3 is CASSQGGPGVYEQYF. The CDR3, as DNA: TGCGCCAGCAGCCAAGGCGGGCCCGGGGTTTACGAGCAGTACTTC.

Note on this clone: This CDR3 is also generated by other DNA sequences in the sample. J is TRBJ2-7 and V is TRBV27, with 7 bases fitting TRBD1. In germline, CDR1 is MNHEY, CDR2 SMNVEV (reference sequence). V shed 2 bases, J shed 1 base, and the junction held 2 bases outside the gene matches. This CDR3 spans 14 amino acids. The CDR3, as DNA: TGTGCCAGCAGTTTAGGCAGGGGGTCCTACGAGCAGTACTTC. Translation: CASSLGRGSYEQYF.

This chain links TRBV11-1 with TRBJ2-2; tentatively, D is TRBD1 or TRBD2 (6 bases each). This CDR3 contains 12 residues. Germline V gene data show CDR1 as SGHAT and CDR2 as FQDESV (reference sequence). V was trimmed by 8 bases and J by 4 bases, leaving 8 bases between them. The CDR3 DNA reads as TGTGCCAGCGGAGGGGGCACCGGGGAGCTGTTTTTT. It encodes CASGGGTGELFF. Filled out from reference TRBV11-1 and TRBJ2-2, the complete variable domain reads EAEVAQSPRYKITEKSQAVAFWCDPISGHATLYWYRQILGQGPELLVQFQDESVVDDSQLPKDRFSAERLKGVDSTLKIQPAELGDSAMYLCASGGGTGELFFGEGSRLTVL.